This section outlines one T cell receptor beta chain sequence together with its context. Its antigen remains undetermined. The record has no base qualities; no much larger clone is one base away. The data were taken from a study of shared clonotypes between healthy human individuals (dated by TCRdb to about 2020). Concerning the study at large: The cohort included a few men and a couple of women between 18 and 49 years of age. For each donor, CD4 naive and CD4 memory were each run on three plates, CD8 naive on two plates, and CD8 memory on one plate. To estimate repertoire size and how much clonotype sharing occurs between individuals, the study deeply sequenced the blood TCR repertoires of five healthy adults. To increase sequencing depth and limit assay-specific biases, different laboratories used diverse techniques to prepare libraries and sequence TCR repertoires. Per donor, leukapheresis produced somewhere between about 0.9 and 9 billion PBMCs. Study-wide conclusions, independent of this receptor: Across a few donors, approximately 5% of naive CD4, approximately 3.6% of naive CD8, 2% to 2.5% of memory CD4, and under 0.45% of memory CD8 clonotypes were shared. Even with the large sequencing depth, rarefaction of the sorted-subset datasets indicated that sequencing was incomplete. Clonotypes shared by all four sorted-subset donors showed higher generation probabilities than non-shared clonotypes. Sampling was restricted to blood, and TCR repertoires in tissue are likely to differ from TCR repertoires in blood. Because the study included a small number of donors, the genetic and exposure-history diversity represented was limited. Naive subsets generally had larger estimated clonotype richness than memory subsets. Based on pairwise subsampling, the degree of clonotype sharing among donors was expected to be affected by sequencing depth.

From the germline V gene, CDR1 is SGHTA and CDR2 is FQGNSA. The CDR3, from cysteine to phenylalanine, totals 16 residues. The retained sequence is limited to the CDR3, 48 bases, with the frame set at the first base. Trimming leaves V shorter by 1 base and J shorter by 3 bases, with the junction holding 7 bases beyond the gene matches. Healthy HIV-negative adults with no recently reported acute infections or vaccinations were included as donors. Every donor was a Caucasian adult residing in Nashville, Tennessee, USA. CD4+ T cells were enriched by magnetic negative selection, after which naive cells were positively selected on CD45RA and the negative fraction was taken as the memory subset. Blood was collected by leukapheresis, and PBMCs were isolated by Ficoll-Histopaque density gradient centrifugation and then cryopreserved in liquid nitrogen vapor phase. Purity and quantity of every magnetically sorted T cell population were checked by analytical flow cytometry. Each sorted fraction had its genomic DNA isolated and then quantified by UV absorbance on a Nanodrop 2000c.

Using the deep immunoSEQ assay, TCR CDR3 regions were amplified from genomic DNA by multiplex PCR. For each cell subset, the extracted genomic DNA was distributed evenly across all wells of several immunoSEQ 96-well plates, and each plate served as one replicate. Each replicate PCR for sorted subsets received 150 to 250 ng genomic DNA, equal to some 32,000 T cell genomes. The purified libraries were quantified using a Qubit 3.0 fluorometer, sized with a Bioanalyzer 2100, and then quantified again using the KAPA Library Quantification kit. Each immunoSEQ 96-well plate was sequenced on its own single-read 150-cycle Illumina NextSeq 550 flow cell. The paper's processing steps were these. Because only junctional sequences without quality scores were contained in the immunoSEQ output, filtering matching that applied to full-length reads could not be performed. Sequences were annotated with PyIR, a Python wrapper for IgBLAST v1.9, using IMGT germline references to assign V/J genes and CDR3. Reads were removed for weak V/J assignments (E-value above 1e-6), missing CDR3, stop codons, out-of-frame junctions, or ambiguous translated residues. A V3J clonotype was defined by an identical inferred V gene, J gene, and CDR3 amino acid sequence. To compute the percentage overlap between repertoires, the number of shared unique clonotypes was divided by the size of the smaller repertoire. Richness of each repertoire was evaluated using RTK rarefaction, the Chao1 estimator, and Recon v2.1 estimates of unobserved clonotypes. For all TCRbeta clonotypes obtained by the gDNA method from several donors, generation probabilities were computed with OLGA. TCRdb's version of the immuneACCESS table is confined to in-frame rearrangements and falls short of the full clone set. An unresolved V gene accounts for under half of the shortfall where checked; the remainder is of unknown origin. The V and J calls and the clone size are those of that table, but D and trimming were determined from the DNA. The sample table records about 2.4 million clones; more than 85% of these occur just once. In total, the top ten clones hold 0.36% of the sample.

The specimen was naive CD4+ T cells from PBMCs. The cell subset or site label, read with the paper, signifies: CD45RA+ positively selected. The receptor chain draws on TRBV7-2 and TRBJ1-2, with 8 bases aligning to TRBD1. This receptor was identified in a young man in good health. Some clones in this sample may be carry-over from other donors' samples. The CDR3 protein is CASSLDPGQAYYGYTF. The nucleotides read TGTGCCAGCAGCTTAGATCCGGGACAGGCCTACTATGGCTACACCTTC.